The 13 T cell receptor beta chains given below trace back to one sample, sequenced in a study of naive and memory T cell subsets. Two oligonucleotides, mixed equimolar, formed the beta constant-region primer covering TRBC1 and TRBC2. Four rounds of PCR amplified the ligated cDNA using nested alpha and beta constant-region primers plus SP2. TCRdb itself ran the UMI-ligation and nested PCR reads through MiXCR, one entry per CDR3 protein. The data show over 130,000 distinct CDR3 sequences, about a fifth seen once. No antigens are known for them. Overall study results and limits: Especially in CD8 cells, naive repertoires contained a few larger clonotypes, possibly CD45RA-re-expressing memory cells.

Material: naive CD8+ T cells from blood. The receptors stem from a human donor in good health.

This clonotype occurred a few times. The chain is built from TRBV27 and TRBJ1-1, with D maybe TRBD1 (6 bases). Trimming took 6 bases from V and 1 from J, leaving 9 bases between them. Germline V CDR1 and CDR2: MNHEY, SMNVEV (reference sequence). The CDR3 covers 13 residues. CDR3 DNA: TGTGCCAGCAGCATACAGGGGAACACTGAAGCTTTCTTT. Its protein is CASSIQGNTEAFF.

This rearrangement joins TRBV9 to TRBJ2-7; D gene unclear. This CDR3 comprises 13 residues. Germline V gene sequence: CDR1 SGDLS, CDR2 YYNGEE. Trimming removed 0 bases at V and 4 bases at J, with 8 bases between. CDR3 DNA: TGTGCCAGCAGCGTAGGGGATGGATACGAGCAGTACTTC. Residues: CASSVGDGYEQYF.

This clonotype was counted only a few times. The chain couples TRBV28 to TRBJ1-1, with D possibly TRBD1 on 5 matching bases. Trimming took off 4 bases at V and 4 bases at J, with 13 bases between the two ends. CDR1 and CDR2 from the germline V gene are MDHEN and SYDVKM. The length of the CDR3 is 14 residues. The CDR3 loop is CASSSAGEGTEAFF. The CDR3 DNA reads as TGTGCCAGCAGTTCCGCGGGGGAGGGCACTGAAGCTTTCTTT. Variable domain in full (rest from reference TRBV28 and TRBJ1-1): DVKVTQSSRYLVKRTGEKVFLECVQDMDHENMFWYRQDPGLGLRLIYFSYDVKMKEKGDIPEGYSVSREKKERFSLILESASTNQTSMYLCASSSAGEGTEAFFGQGTRLTVV.

This clonotype came up a few times. The rearrangement joins TRBV11-2 to TRBJ2-1; D gene uncertain. V lost 5 bases, J lost 6 bases, and 11 bases lay in between. CDR3 length: 13 residues. CDR1 and CDR2 from the germline V gene are SGHAT and FQNNGV. CDR3 nucleotides: TGTGCCAGCAGCGGAACTAACGTCAATGAGCAGTTCTTC. Translating it yields CASSGTNVNEQFF.

This clonotype was detected many times. This chain links TRBV7-9 with TRBJ1-2, with a weak D call TRBD1 (6 bases). The V end was cut by 3 bases, the J end by 5 bases, with 22 bases between. The germline gives CDR1 SEHNR, CDR2 FQNEAQ (reference sequence). There are 17 residues in the CDR3. The CDR3 region is CASSLTGRGEDRYGYTF. Written as DNA, the CDR3 is TGTGCCAGCAGCTTGACAGGAAGAGGTGAAGATCGGTATGGCTACACCTTC.

This clonotype was seen a few times. The chain joins TRBV5-1 to TRBJ1-1; tentatively, D is TRBD1 (5 bases). V was cut by 2 bases and J by 3 bases, with 8 bases left in between. This CDR3 has 13 amino acids. Germline values: CDR1 SGHRS, CDR2 YFSETQ. Here the CDR3 DNA reads TGCGCCAGCAGCTTTCCGGGGGACACTGAAGCTTTCTTT. Translated: CASSFPGDTEAFF.

This rearrangement joins TRBV6-5 to TRBJ2-7; D remains ambiguous. Germline CDR1 MNHEY, CDR2 SVGAGI. CDR3 length equals 13 residues. Trimming pared 2 bases from V and 3 bases from J, leaving 8 bases between. CDR3 sequence: CASSYQGNYEQYF. CDR3 DNA: TGTGCCAGCAGTTACCAAGGAAACTACGAGCAGTACTTC.

The gene calls are TRBV5-6 and TRBJ2-3; TRBD2 agrees at 11 bases. This CDR3 comprises 14 residues. Per the germline V gene, CDR1 is SGHDT and CDR2 is YYEEEE. Trimming at V came to 4 bases and at J to 5 bases, leaving 3 bases not matched to a gene. CDR3 DNA: TGTGCCAGCAGCATAGGACTAGCGGGAGATACGCAGTATTTT. The encoded protein is CASSIGLAGDTQYF.

A few counts support this clonotype. This chain uses TRBV20-1 with TRBJ2-1; 9 bases are a match to TRBD1. The CDR3 has 15 residues. Losses at the gene ends were 0 bases for V and 4 bases for J; bases not matched to a gene: 4. The V gene's germline CDR1 is DFQATT and CDR2 SNEGSKA (reference sequence). CDR3 DNA sequence: TGCAGTGCTAGAGATGGGGACAGGGATTACAATGAGCAGTTCTTC. Its protein product is CSARDGDRDYNEQFF.

This clonotype was seen a few times. J is TRBJ2-2 and V is TRBV4-3; D call uncertain. Germline-derived CDR1 and CDR2 are LGHNA and YSLEER. V dropped 3 bases and J dropped 6 bases, with 29 bases sitting between them. The CDR3 is 20 residues long. The DNA for the CDR3 is TGCGCCAGCAGCCACCCCACTTTTGGGGAAGCGCTAGTGAGTGCCGGGGAGCTGTTTTTT. Its protein is CASSHPTFGEALVSAGELFF.

V and J are TRBV6-2 or TRBV6-3 and TRBJ2-7; 12 bases match TRBD2. CDR3 size: 16 residues. The germline CDR1 and CDR2 sequences are MNHEY and SVGEGT. Trimming cost V 5 bases and J 4 bases; bases outside gene matches: 9. The CDR3 protein is CASSPGLAGNSYEQYF. As DNA, the CDR3 is TGTGCCAGCAGTCCCGGACTAGCGGGAAACTCGTACGAGCAGTACTTC.

This chain links TRBV7-2 with TRBJ2-1; 7 bases map to TRBD2. This CDR3 comprises 14 residues. V was clipped by 5 bases and J by 8 bases; unmatched bases: 9. Germline values: CDR1 SGHTA, CDR2 FQGNSA. The CDR3 nucleotides are TGTGCCAGCAGCCCTGGACTAGTTGTCGATGAGCAGTTCTTC. This encodes CASSPGLVVDEQFF.

A few counts support this clonotype. The genes are TRBV6-5 and TRBJ2-1; D may be TRBD2 (6 bases). The CDR3 runs 17 residues. V was cut by 6 bases and J by 4 bases, with 22 bases left in between. Germline assignment: CDR1 MNHEY and CDR2 SVGAGI. The CDR3 DNA sequence: TGTGCCAGCAGCTCCTCCCCTAGCGAAATGGTATACAATGAGCAGTTCTTC. Residues: CASSSSPSEMVYNEQFF.